Detailed here is one T cell receptor beta chain. Measured with immunoSEQ multiplex PCR; TCRdb has only the in-frame clones, and not every one. This table has fewer than 100,000 clones, about 83% appearing once. The data stem from a study of OX40 agonist ivuxolimab in advanced cancers. The sequence derives from an adult with an advanced solid tumor such as melanoma, head and neck, liver or kidney cancer. The material was CD4+ or CD8+ T cells sorted from blood, obtained in a trial of the OX40 agonist ivuxolimab.

The CDR3 is CASSQEGWTSADTQYF. CDR3 DNA sequence: TGCGCCAGCAGCCAAGAAGGCTGGACTAGTGCCGATACGCAGTATTTT. The chain links TRBV4-3 to TRBJ2-3, with TRBD2 identical over 7 bases. Germline-derived CDR1 and CDR2 are LGHNA and YSLEER. The CDR3 sequence is 16 residues long. The V gene end was trimmed by 0 bases and the J gene end by 6 bases; junction bases not matched to a gene: 9.